One T cell receptor (beta chain) is described in this entry. No antigen is known for it. Base quality data are lacking; no much larger clone is found one base away. The sample is drawn from a study of somatic reversion in DOCK8 deficiency (dated by TCRdb to the early 2020s). In the study overall: The study compared T cell receptor beta repertoires of DOCK8-deficient patients, DOCK8-revertant patients and healthy volunteers. DOCK8-deficient patients in the study had been reported previously. The study set out to investigate how, in DOCK8 deficiency, somatic reversion of pathogenic DOCK8 variants alters lymphocyte differentiation and function.

Study-wide conclusions, independent of this receptor: The methods did not specify, sample by sample, whether the source material for each sample was whole blood or PBMCs.

Library preparation was by multiplex PCR. TRB libraries were made by one-step amplicon PCR using EuroClonality-NGS primers on roughly 100 ng genomic DNA. Sequencing of the TRB amplicons was carried out on Illumina MiSeq instruments using 2 x 250 bp version 2 chemistry. As for the original processing: IMGT/HighV-QUEST was used for primary TRB sequence analysis and V(D)J annotation. VDJtools was used to assess repertoire diversity and composition after nonfunctional clones were removed and samples were downsampled for comparisons between samples. In-frame beta chains were kept once TCRdb had trimmed the public reads at Q25 with fastp and called clones with MiXCR. Every distinct CDR3 protein forms one entry, paired with its most common genes and DNA. TCRdb's processing, not the authors' own work, is the source of the V and J calls. The sample data list over 4,000 distinct CDR3 sequences, and around a quarter of these were observed just once. The ten most abundant clones make up more than 9% of the sample.

The CDR3 measures 14 amino acids from cysteine to phenylalanine. Solely the CDR3 DNA is kept, with 42 bases framed from the first base. The germline V gene (reference sequence) specifies LGHDT as CDR1 and YNNKEL as CDR2. Compared with germline, V lacks 3 bases and J lacks 6 bases; bases without a gene match: 4. Healthy control blood came from volunteer donors supplied by blood services in Australia and France. Genomic DNA for TCR repertoire analysis was extracted from either whole blood samples or PBMCs. Rearrangement joined TRBV3-1 to TRBJ1-4; 7 bases in the middle match TRBD1. This receptor was taken from a human donor in good health. Sequenced: peripheral blood. Read as DNA, the sequence is TGTGCCAGCAGCCAGACCGGACAGGATGAAAAACTGTTTTTT. It encodes CASSQTGQDEKLFF. With the portions outside the CDR3 filled from the reference TRBV3-1 and TRBJ1-4 genes, the complete variable region becomes DTAVSQTPKYLVTQMGNDKSIKCEQNLGHDTMYWYKQDSKKFLKIMFSYNNKELIINETVPNRFSPKSPDKAHLNLHINSLELGDSAVYFCASSQTGQDEKLFFGSGTQLSVL.